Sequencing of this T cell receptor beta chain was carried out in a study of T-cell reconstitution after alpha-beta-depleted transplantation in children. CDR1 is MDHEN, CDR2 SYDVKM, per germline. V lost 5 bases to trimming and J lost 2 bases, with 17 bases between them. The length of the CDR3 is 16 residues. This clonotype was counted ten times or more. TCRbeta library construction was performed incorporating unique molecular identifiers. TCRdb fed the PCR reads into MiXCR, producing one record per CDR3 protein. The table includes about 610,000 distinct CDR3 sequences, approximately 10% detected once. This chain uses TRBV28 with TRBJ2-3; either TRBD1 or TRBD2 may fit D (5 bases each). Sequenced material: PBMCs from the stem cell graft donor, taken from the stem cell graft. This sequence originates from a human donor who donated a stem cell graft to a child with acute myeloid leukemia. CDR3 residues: CASSKPSGPHTDTQYF. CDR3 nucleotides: TGTGCCAGCAGTAAACCCTCGGGACCACACACAGATACGCAGTATTTT.